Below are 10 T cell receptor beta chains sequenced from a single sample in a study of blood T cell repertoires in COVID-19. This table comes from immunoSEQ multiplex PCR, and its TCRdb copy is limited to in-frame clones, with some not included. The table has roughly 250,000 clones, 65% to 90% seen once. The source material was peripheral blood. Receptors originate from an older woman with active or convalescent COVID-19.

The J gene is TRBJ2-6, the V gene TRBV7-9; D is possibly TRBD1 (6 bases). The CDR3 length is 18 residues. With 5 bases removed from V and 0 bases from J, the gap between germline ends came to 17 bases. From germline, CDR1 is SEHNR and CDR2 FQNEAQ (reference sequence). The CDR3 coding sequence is TGTGCCAGCAGCAATAGGGGGAGCGGAGCCTCTGGGGCCAACGTCCTGACTTTC. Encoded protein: CASSNRGSGASGANVLTF.

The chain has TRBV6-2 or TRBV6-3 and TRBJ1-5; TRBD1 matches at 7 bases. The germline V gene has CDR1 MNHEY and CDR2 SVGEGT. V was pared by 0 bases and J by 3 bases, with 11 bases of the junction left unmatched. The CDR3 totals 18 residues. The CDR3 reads CASSYSWTGQGFNQPQHF. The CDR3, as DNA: TGTGCCAGCAGTTACTCTTGGACAGGCCAAGGCTTCAATCAGCCCCAGCATTTT.

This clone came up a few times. This chain's CDR3 is CASSEPLQNTEAFF. The CDR3 nucleotides are TGTGCCAGCAGTGAACCCTTACAGAACACTGAAGCTTTCTTT. The chain couples TRBV6-1 to TRBJ1-1; D is unresolved. This CDR3 is 14 amino acids long. Germline CDR1 MNHNS, CDR2 SASEGT. V was trimmed by 2 bases and J by 1 base, leaving 8 bases between them.

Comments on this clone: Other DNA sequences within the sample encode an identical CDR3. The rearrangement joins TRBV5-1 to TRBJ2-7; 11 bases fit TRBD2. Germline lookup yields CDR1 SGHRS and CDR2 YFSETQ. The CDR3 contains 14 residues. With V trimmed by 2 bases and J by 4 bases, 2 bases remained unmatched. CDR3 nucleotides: TGCGCCAGCAGCTTACGGACTAGCGGGTACGAGCAGTACTTC. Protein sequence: CASSLRTSGYEQYF.

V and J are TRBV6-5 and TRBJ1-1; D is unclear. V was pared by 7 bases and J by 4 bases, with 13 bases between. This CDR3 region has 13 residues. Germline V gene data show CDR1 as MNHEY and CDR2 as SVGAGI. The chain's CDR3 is CASMRERSTEAFF. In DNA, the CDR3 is TGTGCCAGCATGAGGGAGCGGAGCACTGAAGCTTTCTTT.

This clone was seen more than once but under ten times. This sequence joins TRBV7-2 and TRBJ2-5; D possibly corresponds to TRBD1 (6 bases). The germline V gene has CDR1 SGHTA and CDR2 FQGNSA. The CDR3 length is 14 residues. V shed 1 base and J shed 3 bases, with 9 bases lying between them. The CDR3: CASSLVAGEETQYF. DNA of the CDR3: TGTGCCAGCAGCTTAGTCGCAGGGGAAGAGACCCAGTACTTC.

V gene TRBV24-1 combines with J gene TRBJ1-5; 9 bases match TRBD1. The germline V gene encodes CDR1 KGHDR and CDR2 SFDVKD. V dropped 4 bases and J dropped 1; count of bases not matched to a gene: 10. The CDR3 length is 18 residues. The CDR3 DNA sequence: TGTGCCACCAGTGACCGGGACAGGGTGATGTCGAGCAATCAGCCCCAGCATTTT. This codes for CATSDRDRVMSSNQPQHF.

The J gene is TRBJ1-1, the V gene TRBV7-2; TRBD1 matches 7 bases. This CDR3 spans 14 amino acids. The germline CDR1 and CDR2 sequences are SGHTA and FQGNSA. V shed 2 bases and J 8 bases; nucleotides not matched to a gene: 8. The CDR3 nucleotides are TGTGCCAGCAGCTTAACAGGGGCCCTAGGGGAAGCTTTCTTT. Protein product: CASSLTGALGEAFF.

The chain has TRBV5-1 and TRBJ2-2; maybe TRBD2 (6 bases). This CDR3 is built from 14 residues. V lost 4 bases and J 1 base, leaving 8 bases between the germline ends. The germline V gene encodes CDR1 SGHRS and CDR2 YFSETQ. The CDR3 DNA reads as TGCGCCAGCAGCCGTAGCGGGAACACCGGGGAGCTGTTTTTT. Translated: CASSRSGNTGELFF.

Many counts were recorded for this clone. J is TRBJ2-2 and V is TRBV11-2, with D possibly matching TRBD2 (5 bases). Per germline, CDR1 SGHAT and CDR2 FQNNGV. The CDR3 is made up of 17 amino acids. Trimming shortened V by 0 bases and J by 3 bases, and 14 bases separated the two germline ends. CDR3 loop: CASSLDWRSIHTGELFF. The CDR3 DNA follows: TGTGCCAGCAGCTTAGATTGGAGGTCTATCCACACCGGGGAGCTGTTTTTT.